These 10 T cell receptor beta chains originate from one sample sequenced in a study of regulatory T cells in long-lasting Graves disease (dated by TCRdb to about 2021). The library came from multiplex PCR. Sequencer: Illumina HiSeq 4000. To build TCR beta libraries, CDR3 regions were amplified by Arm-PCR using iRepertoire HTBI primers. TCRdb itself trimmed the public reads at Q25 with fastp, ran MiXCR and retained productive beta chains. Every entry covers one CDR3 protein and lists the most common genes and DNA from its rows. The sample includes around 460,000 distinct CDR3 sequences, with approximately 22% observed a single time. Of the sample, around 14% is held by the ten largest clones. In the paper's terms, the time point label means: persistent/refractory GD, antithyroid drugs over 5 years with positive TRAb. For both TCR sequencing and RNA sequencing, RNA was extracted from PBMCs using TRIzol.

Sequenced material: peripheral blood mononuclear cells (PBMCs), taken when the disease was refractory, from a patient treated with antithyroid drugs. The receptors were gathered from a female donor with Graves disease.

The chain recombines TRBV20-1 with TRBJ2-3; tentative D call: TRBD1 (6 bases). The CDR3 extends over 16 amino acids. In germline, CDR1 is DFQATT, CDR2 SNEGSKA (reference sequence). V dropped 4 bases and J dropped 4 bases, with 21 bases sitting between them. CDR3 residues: CSATAEAGGVPDTQYF. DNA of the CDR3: TGCAGTGCTACAGCGGAGGCTGGGGGCGTCCCAGATACGCAGTATTTT.

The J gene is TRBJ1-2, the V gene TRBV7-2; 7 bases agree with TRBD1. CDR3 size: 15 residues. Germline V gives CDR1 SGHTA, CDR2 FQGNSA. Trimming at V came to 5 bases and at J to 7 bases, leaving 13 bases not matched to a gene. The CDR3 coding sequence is TGTGCCAGCAGCGAAAACAGGGGAAAGGGTGCTGGCTACACCTTC. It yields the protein CASSENRGKGAGYTF. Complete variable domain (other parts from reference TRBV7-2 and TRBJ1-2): GAGVSQSPSNKVTEKGKDVELRCDPISGHTALYWYRQSLGQGLEFLIYFQGNSAPDKSGLPSDRFSAERTGGSVSTLTIQRTQQEDSAVYLCASSENRGKGAGYTFGSGTRLTVV.

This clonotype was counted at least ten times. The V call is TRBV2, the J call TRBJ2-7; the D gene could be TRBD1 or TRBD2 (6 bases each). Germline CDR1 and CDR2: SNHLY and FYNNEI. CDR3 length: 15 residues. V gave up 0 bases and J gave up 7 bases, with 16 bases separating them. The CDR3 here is CASSEAAGKGGEQYF. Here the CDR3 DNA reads TGTGCCAGCAGTGAAGCGGCGGGCAAGGGGGGAGAGCAGTACTTC.

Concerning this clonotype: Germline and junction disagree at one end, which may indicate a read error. Here the CDR3 DNA reads TGTACCAGCAGCCAACTACTAGCGGGGGGTGAGACCCAGTACTTC. Translation: CTSSQLLAGGETQYF. The chain carries TRBV3-1 and TRBJ2-5; TRBD2 matches at 12 bases. The CDR3 is made up of 15 amino acids. Germline assignment: CDR1 LGHDT and CDR2 YNNKEL (reference sequence).

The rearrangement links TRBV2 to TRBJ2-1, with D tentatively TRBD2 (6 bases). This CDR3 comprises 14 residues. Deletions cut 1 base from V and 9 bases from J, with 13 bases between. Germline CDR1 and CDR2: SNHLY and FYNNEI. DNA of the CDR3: TGTGCCAGCAGTGAAGAGGCGGGGCCGGGTGAGCAGTTCTTC. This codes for CASSEEAGPGEQFF. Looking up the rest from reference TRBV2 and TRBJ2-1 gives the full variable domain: EPEVTQTPSHQVTQMGQEVILRCVPISNHLYFYWYRQILGQKVEFLVSFYNNEISEKSEIFDDQFSVERPDGSNFTLKIRSTKLEDSAMYFCASSEEAGPGEQFFGPGTRLTVL.

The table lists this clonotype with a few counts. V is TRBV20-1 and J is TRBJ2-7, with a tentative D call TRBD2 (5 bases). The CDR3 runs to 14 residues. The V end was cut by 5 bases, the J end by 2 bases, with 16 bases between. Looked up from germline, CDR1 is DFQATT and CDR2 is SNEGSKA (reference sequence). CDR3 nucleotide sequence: TGCAGTGCTCAGGAGGCCGGGAACCCCTACGAGCAGTACTTC. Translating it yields CSAQEAGNPYEQYF.

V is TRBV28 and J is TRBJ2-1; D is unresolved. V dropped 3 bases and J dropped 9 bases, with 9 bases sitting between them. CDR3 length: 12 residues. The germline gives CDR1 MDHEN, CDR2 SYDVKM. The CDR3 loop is CASSFALGEQFF. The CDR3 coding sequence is TGTGCCAGCAGTTTCGCACTCGGTGAGCAGTTCTTC.

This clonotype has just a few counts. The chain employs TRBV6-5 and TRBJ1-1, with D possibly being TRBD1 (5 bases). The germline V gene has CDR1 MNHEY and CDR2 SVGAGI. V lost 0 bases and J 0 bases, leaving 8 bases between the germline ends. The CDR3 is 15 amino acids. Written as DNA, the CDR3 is TGTGCCAGCAGTTACTCAGAGGGACTGAACACTGAAGCTTTCTTT. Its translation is CASSYSEGLNTEAFF.

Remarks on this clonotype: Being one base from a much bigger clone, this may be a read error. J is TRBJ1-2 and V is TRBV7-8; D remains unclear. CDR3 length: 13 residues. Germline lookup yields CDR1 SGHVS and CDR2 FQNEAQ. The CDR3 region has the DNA TGTGCCAGCAGCCGCACCGGGGAAGGCGGCTACGCCTTC. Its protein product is CASSRTGEGGYAF.

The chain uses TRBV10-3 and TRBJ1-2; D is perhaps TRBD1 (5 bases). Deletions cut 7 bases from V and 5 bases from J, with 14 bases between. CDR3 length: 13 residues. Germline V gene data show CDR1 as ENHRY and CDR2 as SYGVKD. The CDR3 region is CAIKGAGRYGYTF. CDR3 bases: TGTGCCATCAAAGGGGCAGGCCGGTATGGCTACACCTTC.